These 12 T cell receptor beta chains came from one sample sequenced in a study of T-cell reconstitution after alpha-beta-depleted transplantation in children. Molecular barcoding with unique molecular identifiers was used for the TCRbeta library. TCRdb re-analysed the PCR reads in MiXCR, keeping a single row per CDR3 protein. Counted here are approximately 340,000 distinct CDR3 sequences, 10% occurring once; the ten biggest clones make up around 2.5%. Sequenced material: PBMCs from the stem cell graft donor, taken from the stem cell graft. All receptors derive from a human donor who donated a stem cell graft to a child with acute lymphoblastic leukemia.

The chain is built from TRBV7-2 and TRBJ2-7; 7 nucleotides agree with TRBD1. This CDR3 has 14 amino acids. CDR1 SGHTA and CDR2 FQGNSA come from the germline V gene. Trimming took 5 bases from V and 6 from J; bases not matched to a gene: 10. CDR3 in amino acids: CASSPRQGSIEQYF. DNA for the CDR3: TGTGCCAGCAGCCCGCGACAGGGTTCCATCGAGCAGTACTTC.

The rearrangement uses TRBV10-1 and TRBJ1-3, with D possibly matching TRBD1 (6 bases). Germline CDR1 and CDR2: WNHNN and SYGVQD (reference sequence). V dropped 4 bases and J dropped 3 bases, with 22 bases sitting between them. The CDR3 covers 18 residues. Written as DNA, the CDR3 is TGCGCCAGCAGTGCGGGAACGGGGGGCGCCGAGTATGGAAACACCATATATTTT. The encoded protein is CASSAGTGGAEYGNTIYF.

A few counts support this clonotype. V is TRBV15 and J is TRBJ2-3; D unclear. CDR1 and CDR2 from the germline V gene are LNHNV and YYDKDF (reference sequence). This CDR3 comprises 14 residues. The V end was cut by 3 bases, the J end by 3 bases, with 10 bases between. In DNA, the CDR3 is TGTGCCACCAGCAGGTCCTGGAGTACAGATACGCAGTATTTT. Translated, it gives CATSRSWSTDTQYF.

This clonotype was found many times. The gene calls are TRBV5-1 and TRBJ2-3, with D perhaps assigned TRBD1 or TRBD2 (5 bases each). The CDR3 has 15 amino acids. CDR1 is SGHRS and CDR2 is YFSETQ in the germline V gene. V shed 5 bases and J shed 2 bases, with 15 bases lying between them. The CDR3 DNA reads as TGCGCCAGCAGACTGGGGGACCGCATCACAGATACGCAGTATTTT. Its protein product is CASRLGDRITDTQYF.

This clonotype was observed a few times. V gene TRBV20-1 combines with J gene TRBJ1-1, with 8 nucleotides matching TRBD1. Germline CDR1 DFQATT, CDR2 SNEGSKA (reference sequence). The CDR3 covers 14 residues. Trimming cost V 1 base and J 5 bases; bases outside gene matches: 6. DNA for the CDR3: TGCAGTGCTAGAGGAGGACAGGGAGGGACTGAAGCTTTCTTT. As protein: CSARGGQGGTEAFF.

This clonotype was observed many times. The J gene is TRBJ1-1, the V gene TRBV5-1; possible D gene TRBD1, 6 bases. Deletions cut 0 bases from V and 5 bases from J, with 20 bases between. In germline, CDR1 is SGHRS, CDR2 YFSETQ. This CDR3 has 17 residues. CDR3 sequence reads: CASSLGLGGPRKTEAFF. CDR3 DNA sequence: TGCGCCAGCAGCTTGGGACTCGGGGGCCCGCGGAAAACTGAAGCTTTCTTT.

This clonotype came up a few times. The chain couples TRBV12-3 or TRBV12-4 to TRBJ2-3, with D possibly TRBD2 on 5 matching bases. Trimming stripped 7 bases from V and 2 bases from J, with 13 bases between. This CDR3 contains 14 residues. CDR3 sequence reads: CASTLSSLTDTQYF. CDR3 nucleotides: TGTGCCAGCACCCTCTCTAGCCTCACAGATACGCAGTATTTT.

The sample holds many counts of this clonotype. The rearrangement joins TRBV20-1 to TRBJ2-2, with D possibly being TRBD2 (5 bases). This CDR3 has 14 residues. In germline, CDR1 is DFQATT, CDR2 SNEGSKA (reference sequence). Trimming stripped 0 bases from V and 3 bases from J, with 8 bases between. DNA for the CDR3: TGCAGTGCTAGAGATACCGGGGACACCGGGGAGCTGTTTTTT. It is translated as CSARDTGDTGELFF.

This clonotype has just a few counts. This rearrangement joins TRBV9 to TRBJ2-1, with D unclear. Germline loops: CDR1 SGDLS, CDR2 YYNGEE. V was clipped by 4 bases and J by 5 bases, with 13 bases between them. The CDR3 is 14 residues long. The CDR3 sequence is CASSSPTRHNEQFF. Written as DNA, the CDR3 is TGTGCCAGCAGCTCCCCTACCAGACACAATGAGCAGTTCTTC.

This clonotype was counted only a few times. V is TRBV20-1 and J is TRBJ2-7; no clear D gene. The germline gives CDR1 DFQATT, CDR2 SNEGSKA (reference sequence). CDR3 size: 12 residues. V was trimmed by 1 base and J by 3 bases, leaving 7 bases between them. CDR3 sequence: CSARVDDYEQYF. In nucleotides, the CDR3 is TGCAGTGCTAGAGTTGACGACTACGAGCAGTACTTC.

This clonotype appeared a few times. V usage is TRBV15 and J usage is TRBJ2-1, with TRBD2 identical over 8 bases. Germline CDR1 is LNHNV and CDR2 is YYDKDF (reference sequence). V lost 8 bases, J lost 2 bases, and 11 bases stayed unmatched. The CDR3 consists of 16 residues. The CDR3 DNA is TGTGCCACCCCGAAAAGCGCTAGCGGGCCCTACAATGAGCAGTTCTTC. Translating it yields CATPKSASGPYNEQFF.

The chain is built from TRBV20-1 and TRBJ1-2, with 9 bases aligning to TRBD1. Germline CDR1 and CDR2: DFQATT and SNEGSKA (reference sequence). The CDR3 totals 14 residues. V shed 1 base and J 4 bases; nucleotides not matched to a gene: 4. CDR3 coding DNA: TGCAGTGCTAGAGGACAGGGGGTGGGCTATGGCTACACCTTC. Translation gives CSARGQGVGYGYTF.